What follows describes a single TCR beta chain. This sample was included in a study of blood T cell repertoires in COVID-19. Study-level information: Italy, Spain and the United States were the sources of the convalescent and acute COVID-19 samples. T cells, B-cell-depleted T cells, or PBMCs provided the cDNA or gDNA that served as material.

The authors' processing: Counts of nucleated cells, estimated from reference gene primer amplification, were obtained. This table comes from immunoSEQ multiplex PCR, and its TCRdb copy is limited to in-frame clones, with some not included. V, J and clone size reflect that table, while D and trimming were determined from the DNA. The sample has around 75,000 clones; 85% to 90% are singletons. Trimming cost V 4 bases and J 8 bases, with 13 bases left between them. The CDR3 is 14 amino acids. Germline CDR1 and CDR2: SGHNT and YYREEE (reference sequence). This receptor was identified in a man aged 55 to 70 with acute or convalescent COVID-19. The sequencing input was peripheral blood. The chain couples TRBV5-4 to TRBJ1-6, with D perhaps matching TRBD1 (5 bases). The CDR3 nucleotides read TGTGCCAGCAGCAATCAGGGAGGCGATTCACCCCTCCACTTT. Translating it yields CASSNQGGDSPLHF.